A single T cell receptor (beta chain) is shown here with its context. Its antigen target is currently unknown. No much larger clonotype is one base removed from it; base qualities were not supplied. Genomic DNA was isolated from the sorted cells so that the TCRbeta CDR3 region could be sequenced. The immunoSEQ Assay was used to sequence the TCRbeta CDR3 regions. TCRdb retrieved this table from immuneACCESS and kept in-frame rearrangements only. Not all clones are present; in checked studies, unresolved V genes account for under half, and no reason is known for the remainder. The sample records over 100,000 clones, about nine tenths of which are singletons. Approximately 1.1% of the sample goes to the ten largest clones. This entry belongs to a study of OX40 agonist ivuxolimab in advanced cancers. Background for the entire study: Ivuxolimab was an agonistic, fully human IgG2 monoclonal antibody directed against OX40 (CD134), a costimulatory receptor. Intravenous ivuxolimab was administered to patients every 2 weeks at six dose levels: 0.01, 0.1, 0.3, 1.5, 3 and 10 mg/kg. Among the approximately 50 dose-escalation patients, 19 had hepatocellular carcinoma, approximately 15 melanoma, 9 renal cell carcinoma and 9 head and neck cancer. In the dose-escalation cohort, 70% to 85% of patients were male, and the mean age was roughly 60 years, with a range of about 23 to 90. Prior anti-PD-1, anti-PD-L1 or anti-CTLA-4 therapy was permitted, and 40% to 50% of dose-escalation patients had received checkpoint inhibitors. Partial responses occurred in three dose-escalation patients: two with cutaneous melanoma and one with hepatocellular carcinoma. The point of sequencing TCRbeta in the periphery was to test whether ivuxolimab changed TCR sequence diversity and drove clonal T-cell expansion. The paper covers the monotherapy dose-escalation part of the phase I ivuxolimab trial, which included N of about 50 patients. General conclusions and limits of the study: Low levels of normalized T-cell clonal expansion were also seen in some patients who did not respond. Clonal expansion of both CD4+ and CD8+ blood T cells was observed from baseline to week 6 at doses 0.1 to 3.0 mg/kg. In the 0.1-3.0 mg/kg groups, partial responders had among the lowest normalized peripheral clonal expansion, particularly in CD8+ T cells. The antigen specificity of the clonally expanded peripheral T cells was not determined. After ivuxolimab, more expanded clones were found on average in CD8+ T cells than in CD4+ T cells.

The trial excluded patients who had a history of autoimmune disease or who were on systemic immunosuppression. In every dose cohort, peripheral blood was drawn for TCR sequencing at baseline, cycle 4 day 1, and cycle 7 day 1. The samples were drawn from a first-in-human, open-label, multicenter phase I dose-escalation trial of ivuxolimab. Adults with locally advanced or metastatic head and neck squamous cell, hepatocellular, melanoma or renal cell carcinoma were enrolled in the trial. Before TCR sequencing, CD4+ T cells and CD8+ T cells from peripheral blood were sorted into separate populations. Clipping removes 3 bases from V and 3 bases from J, with 5 as the unmatched junction base count. Its CDR3 holds 16 amino acids, cysteine through phenylalanine. The kept DNA is CDR3 alone, 48 bases in frame from the first base. CDR1 and CDR2 (KGHSH, LQKENI) derive from the germline V gene.

Sequences were derived from CD4+ or CD8+ T cells sorted from blood, sampled in a trial of the OX40 agonist ivuxolimab. The clonotype originates from an adult with an advanced solid tumor such as melanoma, head and neck, liver or kidney cancer. The chain is encoded by TRBV18 joined to TRBJ2-7; 13 junctional bases match TRBD2. DNA sequence: TGTGCCAGCTCACCCCTACTAGCGGGAGGGATCTACGAGCAGTACTTC. Translated, it gives CASSPLLAGGIYEQYF.